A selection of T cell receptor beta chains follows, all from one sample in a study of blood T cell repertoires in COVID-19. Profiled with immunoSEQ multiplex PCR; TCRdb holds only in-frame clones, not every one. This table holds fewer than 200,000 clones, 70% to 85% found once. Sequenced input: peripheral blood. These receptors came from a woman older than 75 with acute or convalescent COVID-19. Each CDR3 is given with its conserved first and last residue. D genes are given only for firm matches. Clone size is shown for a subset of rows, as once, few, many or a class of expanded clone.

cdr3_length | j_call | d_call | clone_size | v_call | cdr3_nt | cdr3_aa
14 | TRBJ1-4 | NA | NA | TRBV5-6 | TGTGCCAGCAGCTTGGGCAGGGCAGGCGAAAAACTGTTTTTT | CASSLGRAGEKLFF
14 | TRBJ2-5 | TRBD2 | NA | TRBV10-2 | TGCGCCAGCAGGAGAGCGGGAACCACAGAGACCCAGTACTTC | CASRRAGTTETQYF
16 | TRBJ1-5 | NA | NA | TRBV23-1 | TGCGCCAGCAGTCAATCGAACAGGGCTCTCAGCCAGCCCCAGCATTTT | CASSQSNRALSQPQHF
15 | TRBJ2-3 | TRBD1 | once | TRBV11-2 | TGTGCCAGCAGCCCCGGGACAGGGACCACAGATACGCAGTATTTT | CASSPGTGTTDTQYF
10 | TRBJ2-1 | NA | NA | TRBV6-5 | TGTGCCAGCAGGGAGTATGAGCAGTTCTTC | CASREYEQFF
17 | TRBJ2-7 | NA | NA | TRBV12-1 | TGTGCCAGCAGCTTTCCCGGACTAGCGGGCTTCTCCTACGAGCAGTACTTC | CASSFPGLAGFSYEQYF
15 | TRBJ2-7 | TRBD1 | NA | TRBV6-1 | TGTGCCAGCAGTGATTTTTACAGGGGAAGCTACGAGCAGTACTTC | CASSDFYRGSYEQYF
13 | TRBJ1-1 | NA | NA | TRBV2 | TGTGCCAGCAGCGGGAGAGGAAACACTGAAGCTTTCTTT | CASSGRGNTEAFF
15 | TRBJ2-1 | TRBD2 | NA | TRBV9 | TGTGCCAGCAGCGTAGGGGGACTAACTTACAATGAGCAGTTCTTC | CASSVGGLTYNEQFF
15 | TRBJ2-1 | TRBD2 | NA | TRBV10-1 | TGCGCCAGCAGCCCCGGGACTAGCGGAAACAATGAGCAGTTCTTC | CASSPGTSGNNEQFF
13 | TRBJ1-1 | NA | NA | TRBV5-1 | TGCGCCAGCAGAGACAGCCCGAACACTGAAGCTTTCTTT | CASRDSPNTEAFF
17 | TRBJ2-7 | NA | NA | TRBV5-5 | TGTGCCAGCAGGACCGGGACAGGCGGAGCTAGCGGCTACGAGCAGTACTTC | CASRTGTGGASGYEQYF
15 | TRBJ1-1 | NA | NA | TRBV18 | TGTGCCAGCTCACCCTACGGTTCAGGAGGTACTGAAGCTTTCTTT | CASSPYGSGGTEAFF
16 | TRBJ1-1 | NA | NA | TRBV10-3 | TGTGCCATCAGTGAGTCGAAGGGGCCGGCGAACACTGAAGCTTTCTTT | CAISESKGPANTEAFF
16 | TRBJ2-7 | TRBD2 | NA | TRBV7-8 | TGTGCCAGCAGCCGGACCGGGACTAGGAGGGCATACGAGCAGTACTTC | CASSRTGTRRAYEQYF
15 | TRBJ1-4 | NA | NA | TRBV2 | TGTGCCAGCAGTGAGGGCCCAGATTATAATGAAAAACTGTTTTTT | CASSEGPDYNEKLFF
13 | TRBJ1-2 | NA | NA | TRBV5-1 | TGCGCCAGCAGTCGGGAGTCTAACTATGGCTACACCTTC | CASSRESNYGYTF
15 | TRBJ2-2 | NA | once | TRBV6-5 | TGTGCCAGCAGTTACTCGACAGGAAACACCGGGGAGCTGTTTTTT | CASSYSTGNTGELFF
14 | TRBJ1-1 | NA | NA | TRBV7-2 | TGTGCCAGCAGCTTAGGGGGGCAGACCACTGAAGCTTTCTTT | CASSLGGQTTEAFF
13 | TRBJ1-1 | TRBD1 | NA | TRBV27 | TGTGCCAGCAACGACAGGGGGGATACTGAAGCTTTCTTT | CASNDRGDTEAFF
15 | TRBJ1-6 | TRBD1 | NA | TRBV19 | TGTGCCAGCAGACAGGGGGCCTTGGATAATTCACCCCTCCACTTT | CASRQGALDNSPLHF
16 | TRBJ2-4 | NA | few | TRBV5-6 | TGTGCCAGCAGCTTGCTCGGGGGACTAGCCAAAAACATTCAGTACTTC | CASSLLGGLAKNIQYF
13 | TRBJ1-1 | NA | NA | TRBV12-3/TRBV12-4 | TGTGCCAGCAGTTCCAGGGTTAACACTGAAGCTTTCTTT | CASSSRVNTEAFF
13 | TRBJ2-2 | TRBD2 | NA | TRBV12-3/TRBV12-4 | TGTGCCAGCAGTTTGAGTCTAGCGGGAGTGCTGTTTTTT | CASSLSLAGVLFF